Sequencing of this TCR beta chain was carried out in a study of T-cell reconstitution after alpha-beta-depleted transplantation in children. The CDR3 extends over 14 amino acids. V shed 7 bases, J shed 5 bases, and the junction held 7 bases outside the gene matches. Looked up from germline, CDR1 is SGHAT and CDR2 is FQNNGV. This clonotype was recorded many times. Unique molecular identifiers were incorporated during preparation of the TCRbeta library. TCRdb redid the calling of the PCR reads with MiXCR, one entry per CDR3 protein. The sample records approximately 250,000 distinct CDR3 sequences, 9% to 10% being singletons.

The sample was PBMCs from the stem cell graft donor, taken from the stem cell graft. This TCR came from a human donor who donated a stem cell graft to a child with SCID. This chain links TRBV11-2 with TRBJ2-3; 9 nucleotides line up with TRBD1. The CDR3 here is CASTAGTGKDTQYF. CDR3 DNA: TGTGCCAGCACCGCCGGGACAGGGAAAGATACGCAGTATTTT.